This T cell receptor beta chain comes out of a study of CD8 T cells in ankylosing spondylitis. Study results and limitations: Several highly homologous variants made up a TCR beta motif, and this motif appeared characteristic of ankylosing spondylitis blood. Earlier reports found some motif variants in synovial fluid and blood in reactive arthritis. Disease-linked clones reportedly concentrated significantly in matched ankylosing spondylitis synovial fluid.

TCR beta libraries were made by quantitative 5'-RACE with molecular barcodes. TCRdb reanalysed the 5' RACE reads using MiXCR and keeps one entry per CDR3 protein. This sample has approximately 150,000 distinct CDR3 sequences, with more than 40% found just once. Worth noting for this clonotype: The antigen remains unidentified.

The CDR3 is 16 residues long. V lost 4 bases and J 1 base, leaving 15 bases between the germline ends. Germline assignment: CDR1 SEHNR and CDR2 FQNEAQ (reference sequence). This chain uses TRBV7-9 with TRBJ2-3, with a possible D match to TRBD2 (6 bases). The sequencing sample was made of synovial fluid, either unsorted or a sorted T cell fraction (not recorded which). This clonotype originated in a male donor with ankylosing spondylitis. CDR3 residues: CASSSPERLGTDTQYF. The CDR3 DNA sequence: TGTGCCAGCAGCTCACCCGAGCGACTAGGCACAGATACGCAGTATTTT.